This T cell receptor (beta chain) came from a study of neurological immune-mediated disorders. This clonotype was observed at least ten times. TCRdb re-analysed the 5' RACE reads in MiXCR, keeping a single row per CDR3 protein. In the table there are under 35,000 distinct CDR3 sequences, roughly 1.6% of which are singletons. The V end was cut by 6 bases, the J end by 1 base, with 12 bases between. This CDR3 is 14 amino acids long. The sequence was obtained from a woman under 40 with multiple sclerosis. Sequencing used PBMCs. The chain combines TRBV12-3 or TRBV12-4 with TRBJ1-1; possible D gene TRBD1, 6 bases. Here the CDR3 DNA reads TGTGCCAGCAGCATAGGGGGGGGGAACACTGAAGCTTTCTTT. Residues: CASSIGGGNTEAFF.